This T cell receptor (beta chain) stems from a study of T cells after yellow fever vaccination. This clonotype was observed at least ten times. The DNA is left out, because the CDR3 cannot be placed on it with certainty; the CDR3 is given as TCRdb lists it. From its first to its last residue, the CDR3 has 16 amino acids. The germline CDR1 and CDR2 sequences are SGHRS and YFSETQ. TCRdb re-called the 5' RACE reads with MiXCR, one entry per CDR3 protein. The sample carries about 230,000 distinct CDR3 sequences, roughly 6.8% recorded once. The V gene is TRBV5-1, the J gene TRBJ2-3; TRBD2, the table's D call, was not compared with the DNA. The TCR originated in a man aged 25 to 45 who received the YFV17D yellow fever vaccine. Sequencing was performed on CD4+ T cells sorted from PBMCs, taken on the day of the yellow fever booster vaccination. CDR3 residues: CASSFGPGGSTDTQYF.